What follows is one TCR beta chain and its context. The data originate from a study of blood T cell repertoires in COVID-19. Study-wide context: The analysed material was cDNA or gDNA that came from T cells, B-cell-depleted T cells, or PBMCs.

Using immunoSEQ multiplex PCR, the repertoire was profiled, and TCRdb retains in-frame clones only, with some absent. The profile covers roughly 48,000 clones, with roughly 93% appearing a single time and 0.95% to 1.1% taken by the ten largest. Seattle patients were enrolled during active infection and followed longitudinally. The receptor was isolated from a man in his sixties with COVID-19, enrolled during active disease. What was sequenced was peripheral blood.

In DNA form, the CDR3 reads TGTGCCAGCTCAAGGTCAGGGGACTCTGGAAACACCATATATTTT. Translating it yields CASSRSGDSGNTIYF. The V and J genes are TRBV18 and TRBJ1-3; a weak D match, TRBD1 (6 bases). With 5 bases removed from V and 0 bases from J, the gap between germline ends came to 11 bases. The CDR3 totals 15 residues. The germline V gene encodes CDR1 KGHSH and CDR2 LQKENI.